This T cell receptor (beta chain) is drawn from a study of T cells after yellow fever vaccination. Study results and caveats: A minor fraction of clonotypes spanned both CD4 and CD8 compartments. The booster saw the reappearance of most primary-vaccination clones (roughly 97% CD4, around 88% CD8). Weaker, the secondary response peaked sooner, at day 5 versus 15.

One entry per CDR3 protein, called by TCRdb with MiXCR from the 5' RACE reads. Of about 350,000 distinct CDR3 sequences in the sample, 9.5% to 13% were seen once. Germline V gene lookup returns CDR1 SGHRS and CDR2 YFSETQ. This CDR3 is built from 15 residues. Trimming pared 2 bases from V and 5 bases from J, leaving 13 bases between. As regards this clonotype: Its cognate antigen is unknown.

V usage is TRBV5-1 and J usage is TRBJ2-2, with a possible D match to TRBD1 (5 bases). The source of this sequence is a man between 18 and 29 years old who received the YFV17D yellow fever vaccine. The sequencing here drew on PBMCs, taken on the day of the first yellow fever vaccination. DNA of the CDR3: TGCGCCAGCAGCTTCCGGACATGGGCGACCGGGGAGCTGTTTTTT. Translated: CASSFRTWATGELFF.